The rows below give T cell receptor beta chains drawn from one sample of a study of blood T cell repertoires in COVID-19. Sequenced by immunoSEQ multiplex PCR; TCRdb stores in-frame clones only, minus some. There are 140,000 to 150,000 clones in the sample; over 80% occur only once, and approximately 10% lies in the top ten. Input material: PBMCs or T cells enriched from blood (not recorded which). Every receptor here comes from a man aged 55 to 69 who had recovered from COVID-19. CDR3s include the opening cysteine and the closing phenylalanine or tryptophan. Each record gives: clone size, D gene, J gene, V gene, CDR3 DNA, CDR3 protein. The D gene is left open where the match is weak. Only some rows state a clone size, as once, few, many or a class for expanded clones.

abundance: .; d_gene: TRBD1; j_gene: TRBJ1-3; v_gene: TRBV24-1; CDR3nt: TGTGCCACCAGTGACCCGACAGGGTTTGGAAACACCATATATTTT; CDR3aa: CATSDPTGFGNTIYF
abundance: .; d_gene: TRBD2; j_gene: TRBJ2-4; v_gene: TRBV18; CDR3nt: TGTGCCAGCTCACCACCTCGGCTAGCGGGAGGGCCAGGCAAAAACATTCAGTACTTC; CDR3aa: CASSPPRLAGGPGKNIQYF
abundance: .; d_gene: .; j_gene: TRBJ1-3; v_gene: TRBV10-3; CDR3nt: TGTGCCATCAGTGCCGGTGGCGGAGCCGGATCTGGAAACACCATATATTTT; CDR3aa: CAISAGGGAGSGNTIYF
abundance: few; d_gene: .; j_gene: TRBJ1-3; v_gene: TRBV10-3; CDR3nt: TGTGCCATCATTCCGAGCTCTGGAAACACCATATATTTT; CDR3aa: CAIIPSSGNTIYF
abundance: .; d_gene: .; j_gene: TRBJ1-4; v_gene: TRBV28; CDR3nt: TGTGCCAGCAGTTTAATAAGGGCAGGGCGAAAACTGTTTTTT; CDR3aa: CASSLIRAGRKLFF
abundance: .; d_gene: TRBD2; j_gene: TRBJ2-3; v_gene: TRBV15; CDR3nt: TGTGCCACCAGCACAACCGGGACTAGCGGGGGGTCTGCCACAGATACGCAGTATTTT; CDR3aa: CATSTTGTSGGSATDTQYF
abundance: .; d_gene: TRBD1; j_gene: TRBJ2-7; v_gene: TRBV3-1/TRBV3-2; CDR3nt: TGTGCCAGCAGCAACCGGGACAGGTTCTACGAGCAGTACTTC; CDR3aa: CASSNRDRFYEQYF
abundance: .; d_gene: .; j_gene: TRBJ2-7; v_gene: TRBV19; CDR3nt: TGTGCCAGTAGTATATCCCAGGGTGGCGAGCAGTACTTC; CDR3aa: CASSISQGGEQYF
abundance: .; d_gene: TRBD2; j_gene: TRBJ2-7; v_gene: TRBV27; CDR3nt: TGTGCCAGCAGTTCCTCCCGACTAGCGGGAGTCACCGAGCAGTACTTC; CDR3aa: CASSSSRLAGVTEQYF
abundance: .; d_gene: .; j_gene: TRBJ2-5; v_gene: TRBV18; CDR3nt: TGTGCCAGCTCCACCGGGAGTAAAGAGACCCAGTACTTC; CDR3aa: CASSTGSKETQYF
abundance: .; d_gene: .; j_gene: TRBJ1-1; v_gene: TRBV12-3/TRBV12-4; CDR3nt: TGTGCCAGCAGTTTGACAGCAGAAGAAGAAGCTTTCTTT; CDR3aa: CASSLTAEEEAFF
abundance: .; d_gene: .; j_gene: TRBJ1-1; v_gene: TRBV5-6; CDR3nt: TGTGCCAGCAGCTTGAAGGGGGTAAACACTGAAGCTTTCTTT; CDR3aa: CASSLKGVNTEAFF
abundance: .; d_gene: TRBD1; j_gene: TRBJ1-2; v_gene: TRBV7-2; CDR3nt: TGTGCCAGCAGCTTAGACACAGGGGTTGGCTACACCTTC; CDR3aa: CASSLDTGVGYTF
abundance: few; d_gene: .; j_gene: TRBJ1-1; v_gene: TRBV4-2; CDR3nt: TGTGCCAGCAGCCAAGATCGGGGGGGACGAGCAAACCTTGAAAATTTCTTT; CDR3aa: CASSQDRGGRANLENFF
abundance: .; d_gene: TRBD1; j_gene: TRBJ1-1; v_gene: TRBV2; CDR3nt: TGTGCCACCCGGACAGGGAGGAGGATCTACACTGAAGCTTTCTTT; CDR3aa: CATRTGRRIYTEAFF
abundance: .; d_gene: TRBD1; j_gene: TRBJ2-7; v_gene: TRBV6-5; CDR3nt: TGTGCCAGCAGCTCCGGGACAGGGGTGTACGAGCAGTACTTC; CDR3aa: CASSSGTGVYEQYF
abundance: few; d_gene: TRBD1; j_gene: TRBJ1-6; v_gene: TRBV28; CDR3nt: TGTGCCAGCAGTTTGTGGACAGGGCCCAATTCACCCCTCCACTTT; CDR3aa: CASSLWTGPNSPLHF
abundance: .; d_gene: .; j_gene: TRBJ1-4; v_gene: TRBV18; CDR3nt: TGTGCCAGCTCACCACCGGAGGGGAGGGTCGGCGAAAAACTGTTTTTT; CDR3aa: CASSPPEGRVGEKLFF
abundance: .; d_gene: .; j_gene: TRBJ2-1; v_gene: TRBV3-1/TRBV3-2; CDR3nt: TGTGCCAGCAGCCCATCACTAGCCAGGAATGAGCAGTTCTTC; CDR3aa: CASSPSLARNEQFF
abundance: .; d_gene: TRBD2; j_gene: TRBJ2-1; v_gene: TRBV18; CDR3nt: TGTGCCAGCTCTCCCCGACTAGCGGGGGCCTACAATGAGCAGTTCTTC; CDR3aa: CASSPRLAGAYNEQFF
abundance: .; d_gene: .; j_gene: TRBJ2-7; v_gene: TRBV15; CDR3nt: TGTGCCACCAGCAGGGTAGACTACGAGCAGTACTTC; CDR3aa: CATSRVDYEQYF
abundance: .; d_gene: .; j_gene: TRBJ2-1; v_gene: TRBV7-9; CDR3nt: TGTGCCAGCATCGCGGCTGGGGGACTCTCCTACAATGAGCAGTTCTTC; CDR3aa: CASIAAGGLSYNEQFF
abundance: .; d_gene: TRBD1; j_gene: TRBJ1-1; v_gene: TRBV28; CDR3nt: TGTGCCAGCAGTACGGACAGGACGAACACTGAAGCTTTCTTT; CDR3aa: CASSTDRTNTEAFF
abundance: .; d_gene: .; j_gene: TRBJ2-5; v_gene: TRBV7-9; CDR3nt: TGTGCCAGCAGCTTAGTGTCCGGGGGTGTAGAGACCCAGTACTTC; CDR3aa: CASSLVSGGVETQYF
abundance: .; d_gene: .; j_gene: TRBJ1-5; v_gene: TRBV5-5; CDR3nt: TGTGCCAGCAGCTTGCAGGGGTTTACTCAGCCCCAGCATTTT; CDR3aa: CASSLQGFTQPQHF
abundance: .; d_gene: .; j_gene: TRBJ1-4; v_gene: TRBV5-1; CDR3nt: TGCGCCAGCAGCCTTGGGACTTTACGCACAACTAATGAAAAACTGTTTTTT; CDR3aa: CASSLGTLRTTNEKLFF
abundance: .; d_gene: TRBD1; j_gene: TRBJ2-7; v_gene: TRBV19; CDR3nt: TGTGCCAGCTCTACGGGGGACAGGGTAAGAGAGCAGTACTTC; CDR3aa: CASSTGDRVREQYF
abundance: .; d_gene: .; j_gene: TRBJ1-5; v_gene: TRBV7-5; CDR3nt: TGTGCCAGAAGCTCCCACAACCGGACAGGGGGAACTGGGCCCCAGCATTTT; CDR3aa: CARSSHNRTGGTGPQHF
abundance: .; d_gene: TRBD1; j_gene: TRBJ1-5; v_gene: TRBV19; CDR3nt: TGTGCCAGTAGCAATCAGGGGGCGGCTAATCAGCCCCAGCATTTT; CDR3aa: CASSNQGAANQPQHF
abundance: .; d_gene: .; j_gene: TRBJ2-7; v_gene: TRBV5-4; CDR3nt: TGTGCCAGCAGCTTGGGACCCGACAGCCCTGGAGAGCAGTACTTC; CDR3aa: CASSLGPDSPGEQYF
abundance: .; d_gene: .; j_gene: TRBJ1-1; v_gene: TRBV7-2; CDR3nt: TGTGCCAGCAGCTTCCGGAGGAACACTGAAGCTTTCTTT; CDR3aa: CASSFRRNTEAFF
abundance: .; d_gene: TRBD1; j_gene: TRBJ1-3; v_gene: TRBV5-4; CDR3nt: TGTGCCAGCAGCGGGGACAGGTTTAGTGGAAACACCATATATTTT; CDR3aa: CASSGDRFSGNTIYF
abundance: .; d_gene: .; j_gene: TRBJ1-5; v_gene: TRBV19; CDR3nt: TGTGCCAGCCGTTCGGGACACAATAGCAATCAGCCCCAGCATTTT; CDR3aa: CASRSGHNSNQPQHF
abundance: .; d_gene: .; j_gene: TRBJ1-2; v_gene: TRBV28; CDR3nt: TGTGCCAGCAGTTTTAGGGGGAACTATGGCTACACCTTC; CDR3aa: CASSFRGNYGYTF
abundance: .; d_gene: .; j_gene: TRBJ2-3; v_gene: TRBV5-6; CDR3nt: TGTGCCAGCAGCCCATCGACAGGAAGCACAGATACGCAGTATTTT; CDR3aa: CASSPSTGSTDTQYF
abundance: .; d_gene: .; j_gene: TRBJ2-7; v_gene: TRBV10-2; CDR3nt: TGCGCCAGCAAAGCGGCTAGCTCCTACGAGCAGTACTTC; CDR3aa: CASKAASSYEQYF
abundance: .; d_gene: .; j_gene: TRBJ2-7; v_gene: TRBV29-1; CDR3nt: TGCAGCGTTGAAGAACAGGGTATGCCCTACGAGCAGTACTTC; CDR3aa: CSVEEQGMPYEQYF
abundance: .; d_gene: TRBD2; j_gene: TRBJ2-7; v_gene: TRBV10-3; CDR3nt: TGTGCCATCAGTCGAGCGGGAGGGGGCCGAGCCTACGAGCAGTACTTC; CDR3aa: CAISRAGGGRAYEQYF
abundance: few; d_gene: .; j_gene: TRBJ2-1; v_gene: TRBV28; CDR3nt: TGTGCCAGCAGTTTATATGGTAGGGGTGAGCAGTTCTTC; CDR3aa: CASSLYGRGEQFF
abundance: .; d_gene: TRBD2; j_gene: TRBJ2-2; v_gene: TRBV3-1/TRBV3-2; CDR3nt: TGTGCCAGCAGCCAGGTAGCGGGAAGAGGAACCGGGGAGCTGTTTTTT; CDR3aa: CASSQVAGRGTGELFF